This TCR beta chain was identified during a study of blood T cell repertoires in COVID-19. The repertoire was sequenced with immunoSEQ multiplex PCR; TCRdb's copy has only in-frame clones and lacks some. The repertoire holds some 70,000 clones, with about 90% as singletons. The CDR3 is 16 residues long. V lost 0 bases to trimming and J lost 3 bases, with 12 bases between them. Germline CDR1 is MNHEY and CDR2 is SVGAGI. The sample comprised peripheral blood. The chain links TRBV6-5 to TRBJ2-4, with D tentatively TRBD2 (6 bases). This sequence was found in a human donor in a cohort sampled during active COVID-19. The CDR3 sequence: CASSYSYGGGKNIQYF. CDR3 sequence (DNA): TGTGCCAGCAGTTACTCGTACGGGGGTGGCAAAAACATTCAGTACTTC.